These 17 T cell receptor beta chains came from one sample sequenced in a study of OX40 agonist ivuxolimab in advanced cancers. Profiling relied on immunoSEQ multiplex PCR, and the TCRdb table lists in-frame clones only, not all of them. The sample lists around 61,000 clones; around 84% were seen once. The sample here was CD4+ or CD8+ T cells sorted from blood, taken in a trial of the OX40 agonist ivuxolimab. The receptors stem from an adult with an advanced solid tumor such as melanoma, head and neck, liver or kidney cancer.

The V and J genes are TRBV19 and TRBJ1-5, with D maybe TRBD1 (6 bases). V was clipped by 7 bases and J by 6 bases, with 16 bases between them. The CDR3 covers 14 residues. CDR1 and CDR2 (germline): LNHDA, SQIVND (reference sequence). CDR3 protein: CASNPDRLGQPQHF. The DNA for the CDR3 is TGTGCCAGTAACCCGGACAGACTGGGTCAGCCCCAGCATTTT.

This clone was picked up one time. This sequence joins TRBV5-1 and TRBJ2-1, with a tentative D call TRBD2 (6 bases). V lost 4 bases and J 2 bases, leaving 19 bases between the germline ends. This CDR3 has 17 amino acids. CDR1 and CDR2 from the germline V gene are SGHRS and YFSETQ. CDR3 loop: CASSLRTGGTTYNEQFF. As DNA, the CDR3 is TGCGCCAGCAGCCTTCGGACTGGCGGGACGACCTACAATGAGCAGTTCTTC.

The sample holds many counts of this clone. The chain combines TRBV6-6 with TRBJ2-2, with 10 bases fitting TRBD2. The germline V gene has CDR1 MNHNY and CDR2 SVGAGI (reference sequence). Trimming took 2 bases from V and 8 from J; bases not matched to a gene: 8. This CDR3 comprises 16 residues. The CDR3 spells CASSYSSGGSFGELFF. The CDR3, as DNA: TGTGCCAGCAGTTACAGTAGCGGGGGGAGCTTTGGGGAGCTGTTTTTT.

The V gene is TRBV11-2, the J gene TRBJ2-1; D is perhaps TRBD1 or TRBD2 (5 bases each). This CDR3 is built from 12 residues. V lost 3 bases, J lost 9 bases, and 9 bases lay in between. Per the germline V gene, CDR1 is SGHAT and CDR2 is FQNNGV. The CDR3 DNA follows: TGTGCCAGCAGCTTGGGGGAAAGTGAGCAGTTCTTC. Encoded protein: CASSLGESEQFF.

The chain uses TRBV21-1 and TRBJ2-3; the D call TRBD2 from the table was never checked on the DNA. TRBV21-1 is noted as a pseudogene. CDR3 length: 14 amino acids. The CDR3 sequence is CASSKGGSSDTQYF. CDR3 nucleotides: TGTGCCAGCAGCAAAGGAGGGTCCTCGGATACGCAGTATTTT.

This clone has a handful of counts. The chain is built from TRBV13 and TRBJ1-1, with D unresolved. V was pared by 3 bases and J by 4 bases, with 15 bases between. Germline CDR1 and CDR2: PRHDT and FYEKMQ (reference sequence). The CDR3 has 15 amino acids. The CDR3 bases are TGTGCCAGCAGCTTCGCGGTTTGGGGAGTCACTGAAGCTTTCTTT. Translated: CASSFAVWGVTEAFF.

Comments on this clone: With a much larger clone just one base away, this may be a read error. This same CDR3 is encoded by further DNA sequences in the sample. This chain joins TRBV23-1 and TRBJ2-7; D unclear. TRBV23-1 is filed as an ORF, its function uncertain. Trimming left V 0 bases short and J 4 bases short, with 16 bases between. CDR3 size: 16 residues. CDR3 in amino acids: CASSQSIPKILYEQYF. CDR3 bases: TGCGCCAGCAGTCAATCGATCCCGAAAATCCTTTACGAGCAGTACTTC.

The CDR3 DNA reads as TGCGCCAGTCGCAGGACTTTTTCTTCCTCCTACGAGCAGTACTTC. Its translation is CASRRTFSSSYEQYF. The chain joins TRBV4-1 to TRBJ2-7, with D maybe TRBD2 (5 bases). V was clipped by 9 bases and J by 0 bases, with 18 bases between them. Germline-derived CDR1 and CDR2 are MGHRA and YSYEKL. The CDR3 contains 15 residues.

The rearrangement uses TRBV2 and TRBJ2-7; D is perhaps TRBD1 or TRBD2 (5 bases each). Germline V gene data show CDR1 as SNHLY and CDR2 as FYNNEI. The CDR3 totals 15 residues. Trimming removed 6 bases from V and 0 bases from J, with 15 bases in between. The chain's CDR3 is CASRGSGRVSYEQYF. The CDR3 DNA sequence: TGTGCCAGCAGGGGCTCGGGGCGGGTCTCCTACGAGCAGTACTTC.

J is TRBJ2-1 and V is TRBV19; D unresolved. Between the trimmed V and J ends, which lost 4 bases and 6 bases, there was a span of 13 bases. This CDR3 is 14 amino acids long. Per germline, CDR1 LNHDA and CDR2 SQIVND (reference sequence). For the CDR3, the DNA is TGTGCCAGTAGTACCCGGGTAGGGCCCAATGAGCAGTTCTTC. This sequence encodes CASSTRVGPNEQFF.

This clone was counted only a few times. The chain joins TRBV7-2 to TRBJ2-3; possibly TRBD1 or TRBD2 for D (5 bases each). The germline V gene has CDR1 SGHTA and CDR2 FQGNSA. The CDR3 covers 16 residues. The ends were cut back, 5 bases at V and 2 bases at J, with 17 bases in the middle. The CDR3 region is CASSTRDRGVTDTQYF. CDR3 in DNA: TGTGCCAGCAGCACCCGGGACCGAGGAGTCACAGATACGCAGTATTTT.

The gene calls are TRBV19 and TRBJ1-1, with 8 nucleotides matching TRBD1. The junction had 7 bases not matched to a gene; V was cut back by 9 bases and J by 1 base. The CDR3 is made up of 14 amino acids. Looked up from germline, CDR1 is LNHDA and CDR2 is SQIVND (reference sequence). This CDR3 reads CASRQGRGNTEAFF. CDR3 in DNA: TGTGCCAGCAGACAGGGGAGGGGGAACACTGAAGCTTTCTTT.

Here the CDR3 DNA reads TGCGCCAGCAGCCAAGAGGGGGGCTACGAGCAGTACTTC. Amino acid sequence: CASSQEGGYEQYF. The rearrangement joins TRBV4-3 to TRBJ2-7; a possible D gene is TRBD2 (6 bases). Germline CDR1 and CDR2: LGHNA and YSLEER. There are 13 residues in the CDR3. The V and J ends lost 0 bases and 3 bases respectively, with 6 bases between them.

This clone was seen a single time. The J gene is TRBJ2-3, the V gene TRBV5-4; possibly TRBD1 for D (6 bases). V was pared by 1 base and J by 0 bases, with 12 bases between. The CDR3 extends over 16 amino acids. CDR1 is SGHNT, CDR2 YYREEE, per germline (reference sequence). The CDR3 here is CASSLLQGGSTDTQYF. In nucleotides, the CDR3 is TGTGCCAGCAGCTTGTTACAGGGTGGTAGCACAGATACGCAGTATTTT.

The genes are TRBV10-1 and TRBJ2-7; D remains unclear. This CDR3 comprises 14 residues. Germline V gene sequence: CDR1 WNHNN, CDR2 SYGVQD (reference sequence). The V gene lost 4 bases and the J gene lost 4 bases, with 14 bases spanning the gap. CDR3 residues: CASSALGSSYEQYF. The CDR3 DNA is TGCGCCAGCAGTGCGCTAGGGTCTTCATACGAGCAGTACTTC.

This clone counts as medium-sized. This chain connects TRBV11-2 to TRBJ2-7, with TRBD1 matching over 7 bases. V lost 5 bases, J lost 10 bases, and 11 bases stayed unmatched. CDR3 length equals 13 residues. Looked up from germline, CDR1 is SGHAT and CDR2 is FQNNGV. CDR3 residues: CASSPTGTALQYF. The CDR3 coding sequence is TGTGCCAGCAGCCCAACCGGGACAGCACTTCAGTACTTC.

For the CDR3, the DNA is TGTGCCAGCAGCCCTCAGAATGCCCCTAGACTGTTTTTT. Translation gives CASSPQNAPRLFF. The chain couples TRBV14 to TRBJ1-4; unclear D gene. The germline CDR1 and CDR2 sequences are SGHDN and FVKESK. The CDR3 extends over 13 amino acids. V lost 4 bases, J lost 13 bases, and 16 bases lay in between.